This T cell receptor (beta chain) was retrieved from a study of shared clonotypes between healthy human individuals. Terminally differentiated effector memory CD45RA+ cells were excluded by CCR7 positive selection of CD45RO-negative cells. Sequenced by immunoSEQ multiplex PCR; TCRdb stores in-frame clones only, minus some. This table has about 820,000 clones, 92% appearing once. The source of this sequence is a man younger than 45 in good health. Material for sequencing was naive CD8+ T cells sorted from blood.

The CDR3 coding sequence is TGTGCCAGCAGCTTAGCAGGGACCTATAGCAATCAGCCCCAGCATTTT. This sequence encodes CASSLAGTYSNQPQHF. The rearrangement uses TRBV5-6 and TRBJ1-5, with D perhaps TRBD1 (5 bases). V lost 2 bases, J lost 0 bases, and 12 bases lay in between. Germline CDR1 SGHDT, CDR2 YYEEEE. This CDR3 is built from 16 residues.